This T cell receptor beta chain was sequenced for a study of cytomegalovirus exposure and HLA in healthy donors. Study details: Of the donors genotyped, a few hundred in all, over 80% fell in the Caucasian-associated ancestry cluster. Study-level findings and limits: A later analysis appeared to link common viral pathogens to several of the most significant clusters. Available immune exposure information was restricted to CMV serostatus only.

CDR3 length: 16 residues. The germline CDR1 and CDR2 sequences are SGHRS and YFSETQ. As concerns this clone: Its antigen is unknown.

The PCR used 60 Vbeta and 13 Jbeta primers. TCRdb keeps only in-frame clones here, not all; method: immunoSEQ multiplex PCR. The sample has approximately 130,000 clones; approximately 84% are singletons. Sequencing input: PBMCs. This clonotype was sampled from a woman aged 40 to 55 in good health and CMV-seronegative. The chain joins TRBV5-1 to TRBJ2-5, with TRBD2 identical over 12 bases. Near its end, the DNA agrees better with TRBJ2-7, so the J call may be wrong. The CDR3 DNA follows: TGCGCCAGCAGCTTGGAAGGACTAGCGGGGAGCTACGAGCAGTACTTC. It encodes CASSLEGLAGSYEQYF.